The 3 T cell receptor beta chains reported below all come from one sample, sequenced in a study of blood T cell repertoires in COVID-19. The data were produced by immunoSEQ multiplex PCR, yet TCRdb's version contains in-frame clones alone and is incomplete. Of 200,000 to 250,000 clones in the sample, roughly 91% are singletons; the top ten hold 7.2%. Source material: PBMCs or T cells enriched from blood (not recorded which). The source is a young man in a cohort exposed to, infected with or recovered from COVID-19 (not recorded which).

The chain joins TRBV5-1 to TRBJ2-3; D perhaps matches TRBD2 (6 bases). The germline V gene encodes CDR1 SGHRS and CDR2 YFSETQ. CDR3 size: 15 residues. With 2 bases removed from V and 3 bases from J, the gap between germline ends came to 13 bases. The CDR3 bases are TGCGCCAGCAGCTTCGGGGTACGGGAGACAGATACGCAGTATTTT. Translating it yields CASSFGVRETDTQYF.

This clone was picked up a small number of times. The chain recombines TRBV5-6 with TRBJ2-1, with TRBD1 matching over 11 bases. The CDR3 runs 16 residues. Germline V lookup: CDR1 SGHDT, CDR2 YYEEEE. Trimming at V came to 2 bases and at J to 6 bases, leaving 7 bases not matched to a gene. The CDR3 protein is CASSFPGQGGPNEQFF. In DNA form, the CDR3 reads TGTGCCAGCAGCTTCCCGGGACAGGGGGGGCCCAATGAGCAGTTCTTC.

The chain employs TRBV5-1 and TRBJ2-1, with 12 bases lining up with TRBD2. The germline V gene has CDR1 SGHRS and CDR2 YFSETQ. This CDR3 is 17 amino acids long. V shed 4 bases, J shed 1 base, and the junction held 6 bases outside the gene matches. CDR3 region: CASSRLAGVGSYNEQFF. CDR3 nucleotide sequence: TGCGCCAGCAGCCGACTAGCGGGAGTAGGGTCCTACAATGAGCAGTTCTTC.